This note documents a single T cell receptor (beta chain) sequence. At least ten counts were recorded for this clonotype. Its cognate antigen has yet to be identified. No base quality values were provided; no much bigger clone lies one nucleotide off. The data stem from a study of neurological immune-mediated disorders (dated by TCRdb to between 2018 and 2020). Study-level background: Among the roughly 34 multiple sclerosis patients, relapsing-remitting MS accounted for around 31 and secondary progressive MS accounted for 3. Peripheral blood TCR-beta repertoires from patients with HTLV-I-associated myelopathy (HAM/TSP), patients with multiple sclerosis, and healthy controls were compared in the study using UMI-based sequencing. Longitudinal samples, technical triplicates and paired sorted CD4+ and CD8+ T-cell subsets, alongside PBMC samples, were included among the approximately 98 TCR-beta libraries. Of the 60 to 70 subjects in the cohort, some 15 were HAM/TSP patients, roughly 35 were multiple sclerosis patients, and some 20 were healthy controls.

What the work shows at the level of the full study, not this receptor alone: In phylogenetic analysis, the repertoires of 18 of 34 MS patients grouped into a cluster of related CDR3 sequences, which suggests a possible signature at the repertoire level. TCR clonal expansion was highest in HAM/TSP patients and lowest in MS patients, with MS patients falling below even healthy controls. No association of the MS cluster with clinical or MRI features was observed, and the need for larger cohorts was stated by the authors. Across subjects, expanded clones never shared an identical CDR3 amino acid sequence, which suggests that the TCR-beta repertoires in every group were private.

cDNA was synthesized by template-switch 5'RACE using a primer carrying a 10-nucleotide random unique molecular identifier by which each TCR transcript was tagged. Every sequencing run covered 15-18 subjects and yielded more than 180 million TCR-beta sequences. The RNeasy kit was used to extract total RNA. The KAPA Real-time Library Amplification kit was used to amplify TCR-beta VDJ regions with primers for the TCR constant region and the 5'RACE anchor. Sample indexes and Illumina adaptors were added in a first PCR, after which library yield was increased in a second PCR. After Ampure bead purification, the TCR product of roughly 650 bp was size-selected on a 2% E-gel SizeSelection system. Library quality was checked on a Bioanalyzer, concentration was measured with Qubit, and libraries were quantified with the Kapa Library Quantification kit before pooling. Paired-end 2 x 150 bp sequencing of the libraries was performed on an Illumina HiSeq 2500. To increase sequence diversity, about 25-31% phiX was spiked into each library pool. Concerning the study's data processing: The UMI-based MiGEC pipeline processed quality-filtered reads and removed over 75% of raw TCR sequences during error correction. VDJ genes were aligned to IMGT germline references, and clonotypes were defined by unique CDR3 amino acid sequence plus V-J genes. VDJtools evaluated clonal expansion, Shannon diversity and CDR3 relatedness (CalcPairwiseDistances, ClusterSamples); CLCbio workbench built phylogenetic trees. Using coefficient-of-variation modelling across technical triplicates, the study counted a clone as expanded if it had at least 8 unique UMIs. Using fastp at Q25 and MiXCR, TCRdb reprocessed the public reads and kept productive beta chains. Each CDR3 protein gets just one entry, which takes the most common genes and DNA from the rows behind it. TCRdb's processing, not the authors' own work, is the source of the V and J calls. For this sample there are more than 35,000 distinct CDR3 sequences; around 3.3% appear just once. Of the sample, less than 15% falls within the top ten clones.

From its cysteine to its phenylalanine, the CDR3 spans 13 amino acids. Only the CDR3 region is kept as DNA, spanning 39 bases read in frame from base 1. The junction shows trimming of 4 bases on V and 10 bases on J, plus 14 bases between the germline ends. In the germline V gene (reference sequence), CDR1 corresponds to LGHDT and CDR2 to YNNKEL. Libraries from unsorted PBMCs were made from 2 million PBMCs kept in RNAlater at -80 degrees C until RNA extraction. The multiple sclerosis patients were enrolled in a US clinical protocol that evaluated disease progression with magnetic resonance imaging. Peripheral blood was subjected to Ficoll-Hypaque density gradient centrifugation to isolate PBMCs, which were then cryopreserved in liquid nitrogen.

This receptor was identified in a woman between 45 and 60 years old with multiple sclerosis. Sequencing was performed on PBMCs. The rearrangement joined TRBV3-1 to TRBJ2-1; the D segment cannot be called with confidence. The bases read TGTGCCAGCAGCCGGCTCAGGATGGTGGAGCAGTTCTTC. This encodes CASSRLRMVEQFF.